The T cell receptor (beta chain) under discussion was sequenced for a study of memory CD4+ T cells and cytomegalovirus serostatus. Turning to the study itself: Of the healthy Belgian adults, 9 were CMV seropositive and about 24 seronegative.

This table comes from immunoSEQ multiplex PCR, and its TCRdb copy is limited to in-frame clones, with some not included. The sample has about 45,000 clones; just over 75% are singletons. The sort gate was single viable CD3+CD4+CD8-CD45RO+ cells for memory CD4+ T cells. After removal of 5 bases from V and 1 base from J, the junction contained 7 bases not matched to a gene. CDR3 size: 15 residues. Germline-derived CDR1 and CDR2 are SGHAT and FQNNGV. The genes are TRBV11-2 and TRBJ1-1, with 7 nucleotides matching TRBD1. The source of this sequence is an adult in good health and CMV-seronegative. What was sequenced was memory CD4+ T cells from blood. CDR3 protein: CASSPIQGKNTEAFF. The CDR3, as DNA: TGTGCCAGCAGCCCAATACAGGGGAAGAACACTGAAGCTTTCTTT.